One and the same sample provided the 5 T cell receptor beta chains below, sequenced in a study of blood T cell repertoires in COVID-19. This table comes from immunoSEQ multiplex PCR, and its TCRdb copy is limited to in-frame clones, with some not included. The sample shows roughly 250,000 clones, about 90% of them seen only once. Sequences were obtained from peripheral blood. The source is a woman aged 25 to 39 with COVID-19, enrolled during active disease.

This clone was counted only a few times. This chain joins TRBV10-1 and TRBJ2-2, with D maybe TRBD1 (6 bases). Germline values: CDR1 WNHNN, CDR2 SYGVQD (reference sequence). The CDR3 spans 14 residues. The V gene lost 7 bases and the J gene lost 4 bases, with 13 bases spanning the gap. The CDR3 bases are TGCGCCAGCAAAGACAGGTTGGGCACCGGGGAGCTGTTTTTT. Its protein is CASKDRLGTGELFF.

The chain uses TRBV11-2 and TRBJ2-6, with D possibly matching TRBD1 (7 bases). Germline V gives CDR1 SGHAT, CDR2 FQNNGV. Trimming removed 5 bases from V and 0 bases from J, with 20 bases in between. The CDR3 length is 19 residues. The CDR3 is CASSLRQGGHSSGANVLTF. The CDR3 region has the DNA TGTGCCAGCAGCCTTAGGCAGGGGGGACACAGCTCTGGGGCCAACGTCCTGACTTTC.

The chain carries TRBV9 and TRBJ2-2, with D tentatively TRBD2 (7 bases). Looked up from germline, CDR1 is SGDLS and CDR2 is YYNGEE. V shed 3 bases and J shed 0 bases, with 18 bases lying between them. This CDR3 comprises 18 residues. The CDR3 loop is CASSGWVGGLPNTGELFF. As DNA, the CDR3 is TGTGCCAGCAGCGGATGGGTCGGGGGGCTGCCGAACACCGGGGAGCTGTTTTTT.

This clone was seen more than once but under ten times. This chain uses TRBV7-2 with TRBJ1-5; D unresolved. The CDR3 loop spans 13 amino acids. V lost 8 bases, J lost 4 bases, and 12 bases lay in between. Germline CDR1 reads SGHTA; CDR2 reads FQGNSA. Written as DNA, the CDR3 is TGTGCCAGCGCCCTACCTCCAAATCAGCCCCAGCATTTT. Its translation is CASALPPNQPQHF.

The rearrangement joins TRBV4-1 to TRBJ1-1; 7 nucleotides align to TRBD1. This CDR3 has 14 amino acids. V was pared by 4 bases and J by 5 bases, with 7 bases of the junction left unmatched. Per the germline V gene, CDR1 is MGHRA and CDR2 is YSYEKL. The CDR3 sequence: CASSRTGDGTEAFF. The CDR3 nucleotides are TGCGCCAGCAGCCGAACAGGGGACGGGACTGAAGCTTTCTTT.